Reported below is one T cell receptor beta chain. The antigen is not known. These data belong to a study of early T cells in non-severe SARS-CoV-2 infection. Study as a whole: Chains were unpaired, as sequencing was done on bulk RNA from unsorted whole blood. Study-wide results and limits: Sequences matched to VDJdb favored anti-spike CD8 responses, while private and CD4 specificities were missed.

cDNA molecules, individually, were tagged with unique molecular identifiers. TCRdb itself ran the 5' RACE reads through MiXCR, one entry per CDR3 protein. The data contain about 97,000 distinct CDR3 sequences, around 10% of them seen just once; the ten biggest clones take up 4.7%. The input for sequencing was whole blood, taken at baseline. The source is an adult who was a healthcare worker with PCR-confirmed SARS-CoV-2 infection or an uninfected control (not recorded which).

The CDR3 nucleotides read TGCGCCAGCAGTGAGTCCCAGGAGATGAACACTGAAGCTTTCTTT. Residues: CASSESQEMNTEAFF. The chain is built from TRBV10-1 and TRBJ1-1; no clear D gene. This CDR3 contains 15 residues. Germline assignment: CDR1 WNHNN and CDR2 SYGVQD (reference sequence). Trimming shortened V by 0 bases and J by 0 bases, and 8 bases separated the two germline ends.